The clone carrying this T cell receptor (beta chain) was detected only a few times. Assay: immunoSEQ multiplex PCR; the TCRdb copy retains only in-frame clones and omits some. The table records over 80,000 clones, 79% of them present only once. This sample is part of a study of control samples from healthy donors and cancer patients. This CDR3 is 13 amino acids long. V shed 3 bases and J shed 3 bases, with 7 bases lying between them. Per the germline V gene, CDR1 is SGDLS and CDR2 is YYNGEE. The TCR was taken from a woman younger than 45 in good health. What was sequenced was blood. This chain joins TRBV9 and TRBJ1-5, with a tentative D call TRBD1 (5 bases). Here the CDR3 reads CASSATVNQPQHF. CDR3 nucleotides: TGTGCCAGCAGCGCGACAGTCAATCAGCCCCAGCATTTT.